The entry below gives a single TCR beta chain sequence along with its context. Its cognate antigen is unknown. This could be a read error, since a much larger clone is one nucleotide away. This sample was taken from a study of tumor-infiltrating lymphocytes in primary liver carcinoma. On the study more broadly: Tumors were staged T1-T3 N0M0 and measured about 4 to 11 cm across. Study findings and constraints: The proportion of top clones found throughout all five tumor regions was only about 7-25%. Less overlap was seen in tumor-adjacent and tumor-blood pairs than in tumor region pairs.

From 20-30 mg of unsorted bulk tissue, DNA and RNA were co-extracted together. Surgical resection was used to treat these primary liver carcinoma patients. cDNA specific to TCR beta was made from about 0.45 ug of total RNA, with a constant-region primer employed for priming. Investigators got TCR beta libraries out of three nested multiplex PCR rounds, done with slightly modified ARM-PCR. MiXCR, applied by TCRdb to the multiplex PCR reads, yields one record per CDR3 protein. The data contain 40,000 to 60,000 distinct CDR3 sequences, 55% to 75% of them singletons. Sequencing was done on a sample of liver tumor tissue from sampling region 5. Subset defined: tumor region T5, tumor centre. The TCR was taken from a man aged 40-50 years with primary liver carcinoma and hepatitis B virus infection.

The CDR3 here is CASSSLFNNSSLHF. In DNA, the CDR3 is TGTGCCAGCAGTTCCCTTTTTAATAATTCATCCCTCCACTTT. V gene TRBV28 combines with J gene TRBJ1-6; no clear D. The CDR3 totals 14 residues. Germline loops: CDR1 MDHEN, CDR2 SYDVKM.